This T cell receptor beta chain comes out of a study of shared clonotypes between healthy human individuals. For every subset, genomic DNA was evenly distributed across several immunoSEQ plates. As originally analysed: Junction-only sequences without quality scores came from ImmunoSEQ, so filtering differed. Profiling relied on immunoSEQ multiplex PCR, and the TCRdb table lists in-frame clones only, not all of them. For V, J and clone size, that table is used; D and trimming come from the DNA. The table has about 510,000 clones, approximately 85% seen once; the top ten hold roughly 13%. Donors comprised healthy HIV-negative adults lacking recent acute infections or vaccinations. Genomic DNA, for the unsorted samples, came from tens of millions of PBMCs. The CDR3 covers 16 residues. Per the germline V gene, CDR1 is SGHDT and CDR2 is YYEEEE. V lost 4 bases to trimming and J lost 5 bases, with 21 bases between them.

V is TRBV5-6 and J is TRBJ2-5; D perhaps matches TRBD1 (6 bases). The TCR comes from a woman aged 40 to 50 in good health. Some clones in this sample may be carry-over from other donors' samples. Sequenced: PBMCs. In DNA, the CDR3 is TGTGCCAGCAGCGCCCTTTCAGGGGTCATTGGGGAGACCCAGTACTTC. Amino acid sequence: CASSALSGVIGETQYF.